The 14 T cell receptor beta chains listed next were all sequenced from one sample in a study of OX40 agonist ivuxolimab in advanced cancers. Generated by immunoSEQ multiplex PCR, the TCRdb table keeps only in-frame clones and is missing some. The sample records 83,000 or so clones, roughly 84% being singletons. The material sequenced was CD4+ or CD8+ T cells sorted from blood, taken in a trial of the OX40 agonist ivuxolimab. The origin of the receptors is an adult with an advanced solid tumor such as melanoma, head and neck, liver or kidney cancer.

The chain uses TRBV6-5 and TRBJ1-4, with TRBD1 identical over 9 bases. This CDR3 has 13 residues. Looked up from germline, CDR1 is MNHEY and CDR2 is SVGAGI. The junction had 3 bases not matched to a gene; V was cut back by 8 bases and J by 5 bases. The CDR3 DNA follows: TGTGCCAGCCGGACAGGGGACAATGAAAAACTGTTTTTT. It encodes CASRTGDNEKLFF.

The rearrangement uses TRBV7-6 and TRBJ2-5; TRBD2 is a possible D gene (5 bases). Between the trimmed V and J ends, which lost 5 bases and 5 bases, there was a span of 21 bases. The CDR3 runs to 16 residues. The V gene's germline CDR1 is SGHVS and CDR2 FNYEAQ. The CDR3 here is CASSPAGPVYGETQYF. The CDR3 region has the DNA TGTGCCAGCAGCCCTGCGGGTCCCGTTTATGGGGAGACCCAGTACTTC.

The chain links TRBV9 to TRBJ2-3; 12 bases fit TRBD2. Germline lookup yields CDR1 SGDLS and CDR2 YYNGEE. The CDR3 runs 15 residues. V shed 5 bases, J shed 4 bases, and the junction held 5 bases outside the gene matches. CDR3 DNA sequence: TGTGCCAGCAGTCAGACTAGCGGGAGAGCAGATACGCAGTATTTT. This gives the protein CASSQTSGRADTQYF.

J is TRBJ1-5 and V is TRBV18; 10 nucleotides align to TRBD1. Trimming removed 6 bases from V and 0 bases from J; junction bases left unmatched: 14. Germline loops: CDR1 KGHSH, CDR2 LQKENI. The CDR3 is made up of 19 amino acids. The CDR3 region has the DNA TGTGCCAGCTCCCGGGCCCAGGGACAGGGGTCCTTTAGCAATCAGCCCCAGCATTTT. This codes for CASSRAQGQGSFSNQPQHF.

V is TRBV4-1 and J is TRBJ2-7; TRBD2 matches 11 bases. Germline-derived CDR1 and CDR2 are MGHRA and YSYEKL. The length of the CDR3 is 15 residues. With 5 bases clipped from V and 2 bases from J, the junction kept 5 bases outside the gene matches. Here the CDR3 reads CASSFLAGGPYEQYF. Written as DNA, the CDR3 is TGCGCCAGCAGCTTCCTAGCGGGAGGCCCCTACGAGCAGTACTTC.

This chain links TRBV27 with TRBJ2-5, with 10 bases that match TRBD2. The V segment lost 5 bases and the J segment 3 bases; nucleotides outside the gene matches: 6. The CDR3 consists of 15 residues. The germline V gene encodes CDR1 MNHEY and CDR2 SMNVEV (reference sequence). The CDR3 DNA reads TGTGCCAGCAGTCCATGGACTAGCGGTAAAGAGACCCAGTACTTC. It codes for CASSPWTSGKETQYF.

The genes are TRBV6-5 and TRBJ1-5; the D gene is possibly TRBD1 (6 bases). Trimming took 6 bases from V and 5 from J, leaving 11 bases between them. CDR1 and CDR2 from the germline V gene are MNHEY and SVGAGI. This CDR3 comprises 13 residues. CDR3 bases: TGTGCCAGCAGGAGGGGGTTTTATCAGCCCCAGCATTTT. Protein: CASRRGFYQPQHF.

The chain joins TRBV30 to TRBJ2-7; D unclear. The CDR3 has 16 amino acids. Germline V lookup: CDR1 GTSNPN, CDR2 SVGIG (reference sequence). V was pared by 0 bases and J by 0 bases, with 15 bases between. For the CDR3, the DNA is TGTGCCTGGAGTGTACCGCTAGGCTCAAGCTCCTACGAGCAGTACTTC. This encodes CAWSVPLGSSSYEQYF. Supplemented by reference TRBV30 and TRBJ2-7, the full variable domain reads SQTIHQWPATLVQPVGSPLSLECTVEGTSNPNLYWYRQAAGRGLQLLFYSVGIGQISSEVPQNLSASRPQDRQFILSSKKLLLSDSGFYLCAWSVPLGSSSYEQYFGPGTRLTVT.

The chain combines TRBV5-4 with TRBJ2-7; 14 positions match TRBD2. This CDR3 has 19 amino acids. The germline CDR1 and CDR2 sequences are SGHNT and YYREEE (reference sequence). Germline trimming cut 4 bases from V and 7 bases from J; bases unmatched to any gene: 19. This CDR3 reads CASSLRRLAGGPSAREQYF. The CDR3 region has the DNA TGTGCCAGCAGCCTACGAAGACTAGCGGGAGGGCCCTCGGCTAGAGAGCAGTACTTC.

The chain carries TRBV11-2 and TRBJ2-3; D not resolved. Trimming removed 3 bases from V and 4 bases from J, with 11 bases in between. This CDR3 is built from 14 residues. Germline V CDR1 and CDR2: SGHAT, FQNNGV. Here the CDR3 reads CASSFTIAADTQYF. Here the CDR3 DNA reads TGTGCCAGCAGCTTCACGATCGCCGCAGATACGCAGTATTTT.

The V gene is TRBV29-1, the J gene TRBJ1-2; D is possibly TRBD1 (5 bases). Germline CDR1 and CDR2: SQVTM and ANQGSEA. V dropped 0 bases and J dropped 0 bases, with 14 bases sitting between them. CDR3 length: 16 amino acids. The CDR3 protein is CSVEDRPGLTNYGYTF. CDR3 in DNA: TGCAGCGTTGAAGATCGTCCGGGGCTGACTAACTATGGCTACACCTTC. The full variable domain, completed using reference TRBV29-1 and TRBJ1-2, is SAVISQKPSRDICQRGTSLTIQCQVDSQVTMMFWYRQQPGQSLTLIATANQGSEATYESGFVIDKFPISRPNLTFSTLTVSNMSPEDSSIYLCSVEDRPGLTNYGYTFGSGTRLTVV.

J is TRBJ2-7 and V is TRBV6-5, with TRBD1 identical over 8 bases. Per the germline V gene, CDR1 is MNHEY and CDR2 is SVGAGI. The V segment lost 5 bases and the J segment 4 bases; nucleotides outside the gene matches: 7. This CDR3 region has 14 residues. The CDR3 loop reads CASSTSDRAYEQYF. In DNA, the CDR3 is TGTGCCAGCAGTACATCGGACAGGGCTTACGAGCAGTACTTC.

The rearrangement joins TRBV6-5 to TRBJ2-1; possible D gene TRBD1, 6 bases. Germline values: CDR1 MNHEY, CDR2 SVGAGI. Between the trimmed V and J ends, which lost 10 bases and 7 bases, there was a span of 17 bases. CDR3 length: 13 residues. CDR3 sequence (DNA): TGTGCCACCACCGGGACACCCCCAAATGAGCAGTTCTTC. Translation gives CATTGTPPNEQFF.

The chain is built from TRBV30 and TRBJ1-6; TRBD1 agrees at 7 bases. The length of the CDR3 is 14 residues. The ends lost 3 bases at V and 7 bases at J; junction bases unmatched: 6. Germline V lookup: CDR1 GTSNPN, CDR2 SVGIG (reference sequence). The CDR3 nucleotides read TGTGCCTGGAGACGGACAGGCCAAAATTCACCCCTCCACTTT. This codes for CAWRRTGQNSPLHF.